This T cell receptor beta chain is from a study of blood T cells in healthy people across ages. Study in general: About one barcoded beta molecule per two T cells came from capture by template switching.

It was approximately 10 milliliters of peripheral blood that were drawn from each donor. Alongside a J-beta primer mix, a sample-barcoded 5' primer served in a second PCR lasting about 7 to 12 cycles. TCRdb analysed the 5' RACE reads with MiXCR anew, one entry per CDR3 protein. The sample lists 1.5 million to 2 million distinct CDR3 sequences, 28% seen once, with roughly 8% in the top ten. This clonotype was observed many times. An end of the junction does not agree with germline; a read error may underlie this. CDR3 length: 14 amino acids. The V gene's germline CDR1 is SGHRS and CDR2 YFSETQ. The sample consisted of blood. This chain joins TRBV5-1 and TRBJ1-6; TRBD1 matches 7 bases. The TCR sequence derives from a woman in her 30s in good health. CDR3 bases: TGTGCCAGCTCACCCGGGACAGTCAATTCACCCCTCCACTTT. Amino acid sequence: CASSPGTVNSPLHF.